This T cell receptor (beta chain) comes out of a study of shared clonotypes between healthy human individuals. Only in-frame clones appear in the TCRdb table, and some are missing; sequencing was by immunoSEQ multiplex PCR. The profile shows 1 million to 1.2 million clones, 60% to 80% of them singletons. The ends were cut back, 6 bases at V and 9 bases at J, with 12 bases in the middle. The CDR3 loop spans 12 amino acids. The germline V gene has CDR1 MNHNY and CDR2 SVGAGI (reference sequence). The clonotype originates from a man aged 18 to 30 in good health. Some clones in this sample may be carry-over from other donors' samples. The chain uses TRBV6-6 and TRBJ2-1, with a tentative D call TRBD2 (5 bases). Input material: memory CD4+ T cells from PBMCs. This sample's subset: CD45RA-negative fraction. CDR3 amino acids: CASSPSRGEQFF. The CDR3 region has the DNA TGTGCCAGCAGCCCGTCACGGGGTGAGCAGTTCTTC.